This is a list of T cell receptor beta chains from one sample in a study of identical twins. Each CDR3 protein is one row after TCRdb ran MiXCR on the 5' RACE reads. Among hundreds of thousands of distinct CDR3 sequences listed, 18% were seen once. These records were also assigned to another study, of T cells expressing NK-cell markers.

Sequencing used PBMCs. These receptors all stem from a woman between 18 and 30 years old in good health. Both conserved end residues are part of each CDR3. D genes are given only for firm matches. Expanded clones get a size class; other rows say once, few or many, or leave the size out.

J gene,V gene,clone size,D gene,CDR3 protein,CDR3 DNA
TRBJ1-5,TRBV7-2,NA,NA,CASSLIGSNQPQHF,TGTGCCAGCAGCTTGATAGGGAGCAATCAGCCCCAGCATTTT
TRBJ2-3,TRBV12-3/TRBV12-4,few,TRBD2,CASSLRVAGGTDTQYF,TGTGCCAGCAGTTTAAGGGTAGCGGGGGGCACAGATACGCAGTATTTT
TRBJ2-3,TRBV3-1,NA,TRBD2,CASSQERTSGLYTDTQYF,TGTGCCAGCAGCCAAGAGCGGACTAGCGGGCTTTACACAGATACGCAGTATTTT
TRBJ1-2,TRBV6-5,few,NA,CASSYSPVYGYTF,TGTGCCAGCAGTTACTCTCCAGTCTATGGCTACACCTTC
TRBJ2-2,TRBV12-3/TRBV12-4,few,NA,CASSPSGWTSTGELFF,TGTGCCAGCAGCCCATCGGGGTGGACGTCCACCGGGGAGCTGTTTTTT
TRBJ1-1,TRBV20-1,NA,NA,CSARRGAGNTEAFF,TGCAGTGCCCGCCGGGGGGCTGGGAACACTGAAGCTTTCTTT
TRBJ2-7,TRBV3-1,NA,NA,CASSQGWTGYEQYF,TGTGCCAGCAGCCAAGGCTGGACTGGCTACGAGCAGTACTTC
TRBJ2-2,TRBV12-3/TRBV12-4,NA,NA,CASIPQGGTNTGELFF,TGTGCCAGCATCCCGCAGGGGGGAACGAACACCGGGGAGCTGTTTTTT
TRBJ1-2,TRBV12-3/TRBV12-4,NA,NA,CASSPTAGTGYTF,TGTGCCAGCAGTCCTACGGCCGGGACTGGCTACACCTTC
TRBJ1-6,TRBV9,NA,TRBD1,CASSPGQGLRSPLHF,TGTGCCAGCAGCCCGGGACAGGGGCTGCGTTCACCCCTCCACTTT
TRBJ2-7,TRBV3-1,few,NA,CASSQGVRSYEQYF,TGTGCCAGCAGCCAGGGGGTTCGGTCCTACGAGCAGTACTTC
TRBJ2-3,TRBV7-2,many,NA,CASSLRGPDTQYF,TGTGCCAGCAGCTTAAGAGGACCAGATACGCAGTATTTT
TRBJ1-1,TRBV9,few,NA,CASSAKTGMNTEAFF,TGTGCCAGCAGCGCAAAGACAGGTATGAACACTGAAGCTTTCTTT
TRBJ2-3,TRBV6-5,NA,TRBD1,CASSYRRQGARTDTQYF,TGTGCCAGCAGTTACCGAAGACAGGGGGCAAGGACAGATACGCAGTATTTT
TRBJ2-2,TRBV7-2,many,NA,CASSPQGRVGELFF,TGTGCCAGCAGCCCTCAAGGACGCGTGGGGGAGCTGTTTTTT
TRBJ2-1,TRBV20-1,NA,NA,CSARSGDYNTYNEQFF,TGCAGTGCCCGCTCAGGGGACTATAACACCTACAATGAGCAGTTCTTC
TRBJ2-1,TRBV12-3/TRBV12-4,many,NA,CASRLGNEQFF,TGTGCCAGCAGATTAGGGAATGAGCAGTTCTTC
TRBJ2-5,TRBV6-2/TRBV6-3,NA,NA,CASTAIVGYETQYF,TGTGCCAGCACCGCCATCGTCGGGTATGAGACCCAGTACTTC
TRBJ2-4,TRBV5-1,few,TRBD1,CASSFGQGGIQYF,TGCGCCAGCAGCTTCGGACAGGGGGGCATTCAGTACTTC
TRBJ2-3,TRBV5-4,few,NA,CALRGGTSSTDTQYF,TGTGCCCTGAGGGGGGGTACATCTAGCACAGATACGCAGTATTTT
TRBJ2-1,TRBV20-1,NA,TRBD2,CSAGLAGGKIYNEQFF,TGCAGTGCGGGACTAGCGGGAGGGAAGATCTACAATGAGCAGTTCTTC
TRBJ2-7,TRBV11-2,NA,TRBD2,CASSPLALSYEQYF,TGTGCCAGCAGCCCACTAGCGCTCTCCTACGAGCAGTACTTC
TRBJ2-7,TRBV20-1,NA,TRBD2,CSARSLASSYEQYF,TGCAGTGCTAGGTCACTAGCGTCATCCTACGAGCAGTACTTC
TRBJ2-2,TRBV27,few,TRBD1,CASSRKGATLTGELFF,TGTGCCAGCAGCCGGAAGGGGGCTACTTTAACCGGGGAGCTGTTTTTT
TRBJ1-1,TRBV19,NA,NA,CASRQFGENTEAFF,TGTGCCAGCCGACAGTTCGGTGAGAACACTGAAGCTTTCTTT
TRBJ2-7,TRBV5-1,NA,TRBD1,CASSSDLGRQGTYEQYF,TGCGCCAGCAGCTCCGATTTGGGTCGACAGGGGACCTACGAGCAGTACTTC
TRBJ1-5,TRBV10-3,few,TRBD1,CATRGGTGDQPQHF,TGTGCCACTCGGGGTGGGACAGGGGATCAACCCCAGCATTTT
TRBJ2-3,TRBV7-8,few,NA,CASRGTGGTQYF,TGTGCCAGCAGAGGAACTGGGGGTACGCAGTATTTT
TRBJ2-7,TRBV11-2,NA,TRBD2,CASSPGTSVNYEQYF,TGTGCCAGCAGCCCCGGGACTAGCGTGAACTACGAGCAGTACTTC
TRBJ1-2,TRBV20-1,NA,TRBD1,CSALDRGYGYTF,TGCAGTGCTTTAGACAGGGGGTATGGCTACACCTTC
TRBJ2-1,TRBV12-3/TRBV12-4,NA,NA,CASSLGSAGAVFF,TGTGCCAGCAGTTTAGGGTCCGCGGGTGCGGTGTTCTTC
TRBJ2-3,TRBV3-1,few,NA,CASSHSGISTDTQYF,TGTGCCAGCAGCCATAGCGGAATTAGCACAGATACGCAGTATTTT
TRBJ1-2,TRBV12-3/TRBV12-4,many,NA,CASSFLDRFSYTF,TGTGCCAGCAGTTTCCTTGACCGGTTTAGCTACACCTTC
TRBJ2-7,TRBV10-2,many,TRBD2,CASSTTSGSYEQYF,TGCGCCAGCAGTACCACTAGCGGCTCCTACGAGCAGTACTTC
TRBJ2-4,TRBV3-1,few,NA,CASSQGAVSKNIQYF,TGTGCCAGCAGCCAAGGGGCCGTGTCCAAAAACATTCAGTACTTC
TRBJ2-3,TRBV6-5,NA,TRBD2,CASSYSPSGRSTDTQYF,TGTGCCAGCAGTTACTCGCCTAGCGGGAGGAGCACAGATACGCAGTATTTT
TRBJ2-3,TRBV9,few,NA,CASSVGLGTDTQYF,TGTGCCAGCAGCGTAGGTCTGGGCACAGATACGCAGTATTTT
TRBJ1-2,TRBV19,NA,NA,CASSIEGRSYGYTF,TGTGCCAGTAGTATAGAAGGCAGATCCTATGGCTACACCTTC
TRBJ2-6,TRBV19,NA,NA,CASAVSGANVLTF,TGTGCCAGTGCAGTCTCTGGGGCCAACGTCCTGACTTTC
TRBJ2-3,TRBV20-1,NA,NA,CSARDRSVSTDTQYF,TGCAGTGCTAGAGATCGCTCGGTTAGCACAGATACGCAGTATTTT
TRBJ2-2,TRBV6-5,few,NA,CASSPGLGELFF,TGTGCCAGCAGCCCGGGACTTGGGGAGCTGTTTTTT
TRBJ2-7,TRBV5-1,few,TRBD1,CASTRTGTYEQYF,TGCGCCAGCACTCGGACAGGGACCTACGAGCAGTACTTC
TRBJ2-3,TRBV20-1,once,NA,CSPSGGAVHTDTQYF,TGCTCCCCTAGTGGGGGGGCCGTCCACACAGATACGCAGTATTTT
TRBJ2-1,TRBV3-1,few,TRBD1,CASSRTGRYNEQFF,TGTGCCAGCAGCCGGACAGGGAGATACAATGAGCAGTTCTTC
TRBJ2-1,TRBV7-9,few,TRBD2,CASSASGIKYNEQFF,TGTGCCAGCAGCGCAAGCGGGATTAAATACAATGAGCAGTTCTTC